This paragraph covers one TCR beta chain sequence. Its antigen is undetermined. The conserved phenylalanine or tryptophan normally closing the CDR3 is absent here, so this likely arose from a read error. The study excluded patients with uncontrolled infection, other autoimmune disease, pregnancy or lactation. Thyroid ultrasound and orbital computed tomography, with clinical symptoms and serum thyroxine and TRAb, informed diagnoses. This sample was taken from a study of T cells in Graves' hyperthyroidism and ophthalmopathy. Study-wide results and caveats: By a 13 V-J model, ophthalmopathy was set apart from stable hyperthyroidism.

There were TCR beta CDR3 regions amplified from RNA transcripts. The TCR CDR3 was amplified in a first-round RT-PCR using the HTBI primer set. TCRdb re-derived calls from the multiplex PCR reads in MiXCR, one entry per CDR3 protein. The table includes under 350,000 distinct CDR3 sequences, more than 15% detected once. The source of this sequence is a woman aged 60 to 75 with Graves' ophthalmopathy. Sequencing was carried out using blood.

For the CDR3, the DNA is TGTGCCAGCAGCTTAGGAGGATCCACTGAAGCTTTCCTT. Translating gives CASSLGGSTEAFL. This chain connects TRBV7-6 to TRBJ1-1, with D unclear. The CDR3 is made up of 13 amino acids. Germline loops: CDR1 SGHVS, CDR2 FNYEAQ. Trimming removed 1 base at V and 4 bases at J, with 7 bases between.